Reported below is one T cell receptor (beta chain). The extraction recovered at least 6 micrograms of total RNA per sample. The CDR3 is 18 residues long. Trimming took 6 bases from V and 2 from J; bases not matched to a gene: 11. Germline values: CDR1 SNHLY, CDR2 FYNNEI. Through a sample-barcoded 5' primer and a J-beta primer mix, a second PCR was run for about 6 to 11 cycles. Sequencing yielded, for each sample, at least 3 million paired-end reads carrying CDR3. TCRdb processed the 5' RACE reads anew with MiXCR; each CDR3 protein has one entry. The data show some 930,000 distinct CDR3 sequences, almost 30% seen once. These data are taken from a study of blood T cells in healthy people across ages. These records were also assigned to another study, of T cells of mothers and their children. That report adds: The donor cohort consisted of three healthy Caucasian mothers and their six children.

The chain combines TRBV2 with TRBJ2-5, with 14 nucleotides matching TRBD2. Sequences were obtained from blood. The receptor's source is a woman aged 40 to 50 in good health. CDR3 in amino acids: CASRPSLTSGGVQETQYF. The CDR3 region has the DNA TGTGCCAGCAGGCCCAGCCTGACTAGCGGGGGGGTACAAGAGACCCAGTACTTC.